This is a list of T cell receptor beta chains from one sample in a study of cytomegalovirus exposure and HLA in healthy donors. Method: immunoSEQ multiplex PCR; TCRdb's copy keeps in-frame clones and lacks some. The repertoire holds over 100,000 clones, 80% to 90% seen once, with around 5.2% in the top ten. The sequencing input was PBMCs. Every receptor here comes from a woman in her twenties or thirties in good health and CMV-seronegative. CDR3s include the opening cysteine and the closing phenylalanine or tryptophan. Fields, in order: D gene, clone size, V gene, J gene, CDR3 protein, CDR3 DNA. The D gene is left open where the match is weak. Rows give clone size only sometimes, using once, few, many, or a class for an expanded clone.

>-|-|TRBV4-2|TRBJ1-5
CASSQVAGTDQPQHF
TGTGCCAGCAGCCAAGTGGCGGGGACCGATCAGCCCCAGCATTTT
>TRBD2|-|TRBV5-1|TRBJ2-1
CASSRTSGGPYNEQFF
TGCGCCAGCAGCAGGACTAGCGGGGGTCCCTACAATGAGCAGTTCTTC
>TRBD2|-|TRBV5-1|TRBJ2-3
CASSIGLAGTDTQYF
TGCGCCAGCAGCATCGGACTAGCGGGCACAGATACGCAGTATTTT
>-|-|TRBV7-9|TRBJ1-3
CASRQGNSGNTIYF
TGTGCCAGCAGGCAGGGGAACTCTGGAAACACCATATATTTT
>TRBD2|once|TRBV7-9|TRBJ2-1
CASSLLGTSGSDEQFF
TGTGCCAGCAGCTTATTGGGGACTAGCGGGAGCGATGAGCAGTTCTTC
>TRBD1|-|TRBV7-3|TRBJ1-3
CASSLSRGLGGNTIYF
TGTGCCAGCAGCTTATCCAGGGGGCTAGGAGGAAACACCATATATTTT
>TRBD2|-|TRBV2|TRBJ2-7
CAGLWLAGTYEQYF
TGTGCCGGGCTATGGCTAGCGGGAACCTACGAGCAGTACTTC
>TRBD2|-|TRBV2|TRBJ2-5
CASSAVWGGGALETQYF
TGTGCCAGCAGTGCGGTTTGGGGCGGGGGGGCCTTGGAGACCCAGTACTTC
>TRBD1|-|TRBV7-3|TRBJ2-5
CASSLGTGGTETQYF
TGTGCCAGCAGCCTCGGGACAGGGGGTACGGAGACCCAGTACTTC
>TRBD2|once|TRBV28|TRBJ2-2
CASSHGLGITGELFF
TGTGCCAGCAGCCACGGACTAGGAATCACCGGGGAGCTGTTTTTT
>TRBD1|-|TRBV9|TRBJ2-2
CASSDPGQGLAGELFF
TGTGCCAGCAGCGACCCGGGACAGGGGTTGGCGGGGGAGCTGTTTTTT
>-|few|TRBV28|TRBJ2-6
CASSLWSREAGANVLTF
TGTGCCAGCAGTTTATGGTCCAGGGAAGCTGGGGCCAACGTCCTGACTTTC
>-|-|TRBV6-5|TRBJ1-1
CASSELSSNTEAFF
TGTGCCAGCAGTGAGTTGTCAAGTAACACTGAAGCTTTCTTT
>-|-|TRBV29-1|TRBJ2-7
CSVPDLAGEQYF
TGCAGCGTCCCGGATCTGGCGGGCGAGCAGTACTTC
>-|-|TRBV28|TRBJ1-4
CASSLGGGKLFF
TGTGCCAGCAGTTTAGGGGGCGGAAAACTGTTTTTT
>TRBD1|-|TRBV5-4|TRBJ2-2
CASSPRTGPGELFF
TGTGCCAGCAGCCCCCGGACAGGGCCCGGGGAGCTGTTTTTT
>-|-|TRBV4-3|TRBJ2-7
CASSQDLAASYEQYF
TGCGCCAGCAGCCAAGATTTGGCTGCCTCCTACGAGCAGTACTTC
>-|-|TRBV30|TRBJ2-5
CAWRTRLQETQYF
TGTGCCTGGAGGACTAGACTTCAAGAGACCCAGTACTTC